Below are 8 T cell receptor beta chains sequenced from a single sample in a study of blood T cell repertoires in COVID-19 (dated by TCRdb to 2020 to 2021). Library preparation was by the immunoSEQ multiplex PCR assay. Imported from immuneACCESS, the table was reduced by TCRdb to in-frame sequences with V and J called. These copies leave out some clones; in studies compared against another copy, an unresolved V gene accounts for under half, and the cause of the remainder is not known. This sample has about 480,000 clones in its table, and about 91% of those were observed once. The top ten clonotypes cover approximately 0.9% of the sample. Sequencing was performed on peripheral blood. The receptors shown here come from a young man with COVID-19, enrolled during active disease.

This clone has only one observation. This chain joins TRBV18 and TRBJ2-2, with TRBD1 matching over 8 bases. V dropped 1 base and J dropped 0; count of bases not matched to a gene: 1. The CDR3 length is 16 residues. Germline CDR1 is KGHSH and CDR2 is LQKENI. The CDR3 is CASSPLTGANTGELFF. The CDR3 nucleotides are TGTGCCAGCTCACCACTGACAGGGGCGAACACCGGGGAGCTGTTTTTT.

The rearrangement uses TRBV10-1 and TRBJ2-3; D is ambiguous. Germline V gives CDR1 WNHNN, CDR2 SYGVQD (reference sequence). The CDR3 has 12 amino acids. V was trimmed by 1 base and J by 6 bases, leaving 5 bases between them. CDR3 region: CASSEWADTQYF. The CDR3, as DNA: TGCGCCAGCAGTGAGTGGGCCGATACGCAGTATTTT.

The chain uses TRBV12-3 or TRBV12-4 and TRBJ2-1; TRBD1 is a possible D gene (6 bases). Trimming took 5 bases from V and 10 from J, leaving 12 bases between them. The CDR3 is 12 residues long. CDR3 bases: TGTGCCAGCAGTGAGCGGACAGAAGAGCAGTTCTTC. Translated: CASSERTEEQFF.

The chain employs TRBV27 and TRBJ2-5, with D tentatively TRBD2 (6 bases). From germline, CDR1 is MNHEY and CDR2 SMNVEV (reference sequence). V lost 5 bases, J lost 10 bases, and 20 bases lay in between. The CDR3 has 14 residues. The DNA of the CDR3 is TGTGCCAGCAGTCCCGGGACGGGATTGCGGGGCCAGTACTTC. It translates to CASSPGTGLRGQYF.

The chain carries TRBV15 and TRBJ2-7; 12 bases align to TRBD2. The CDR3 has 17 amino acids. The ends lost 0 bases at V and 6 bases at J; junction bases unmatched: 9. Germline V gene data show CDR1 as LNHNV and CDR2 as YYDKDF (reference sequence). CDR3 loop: CATSRDRLAGGLGEQYF. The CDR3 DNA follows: TGTGCCACCAGCAGAGATCGGCTAGCGGGGGGGCTTGGCGAGCAGTACTTC.

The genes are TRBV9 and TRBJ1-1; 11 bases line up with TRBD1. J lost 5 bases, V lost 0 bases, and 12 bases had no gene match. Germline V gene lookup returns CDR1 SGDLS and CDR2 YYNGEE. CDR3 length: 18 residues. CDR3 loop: CASSVATGWTGGRTEAFF. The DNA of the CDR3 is TGTGCCAGCAGCGTAGCTACGGGGTGGACAGGGGGCCGAACTGAAGCTTTCTTT. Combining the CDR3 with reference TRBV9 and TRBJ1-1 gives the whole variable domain DSGVTQTPKHLITATGQRVTLRCSPRSGDLSVYWYQQSLDQGLQFLIQYYNGEERAKGNILERFSAQQFPDLHSELNLSSLELGDSALYFCASSVATGWTGGRTEAFFGQGTRLTVV.

CDR3 protein: CASSPGRGNNQPQHF. In nucleotides, the CDR3 is TGTGCCAGCTCACCCGGAAGGGGGAACAATCAGCCCCAGCATTTT. The chain carries TRBV18 and TRBJ1-5, with a weak D call TRBD1 (6 bases). Between the trimmed V and J ends, which lost 3 bases and 3 bases, there was a span of 12 bases. Germline V CDR1 and CDR2: KGHSH, LQKENI. The CDR3 is 15 amino acids.

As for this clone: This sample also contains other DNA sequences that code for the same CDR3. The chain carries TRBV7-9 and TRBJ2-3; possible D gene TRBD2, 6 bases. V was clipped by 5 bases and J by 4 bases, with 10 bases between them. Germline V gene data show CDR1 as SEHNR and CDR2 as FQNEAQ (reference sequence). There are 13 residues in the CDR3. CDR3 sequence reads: CASSPTGADTQYF. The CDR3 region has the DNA TGTGCCAGCAGCCCTACGGGGGCAGATACGCAGTATTTT.